One sample yielded the 24 T cell receptor beta chains listed below, sequenced in a study of T-cell memory formation after mild COVID-19 (dated by TCRdb to the early 2020s). To prepare the library, 5' RACE was applied. The sample was run on an Illumina NovaSeq 6000. Clones were called with MiXCR by TCRdb after fastp trimmed the public reads at Q25, and only in-frame beta chains were retained. Identical CDR3 protein sequences are pooled into one entry, listed with their most common genes and DNA. This sample comprises approximately 490,000 distinct CDR3 sequences, over 20% of them detected only once. The top ten clones comprise under 15% of the sample. Source material: PBMCs or a T cell subset sorted from them (not recorded which). All receptors come from an adult woman who had mild COVID-19 (a few samples of this study predate the infection). The sample titles of this study are shuffled in the database, so cell type and time point are left out; the donor was told from shared clones.

The chain joins TRBV12-3 or TRBV12-4 to TRBJ2-7; D is possibly TRBD1 (6 bases). V dropped 5 bases and J dropped 0 bases, with 11 bases sitting between them. The CDR3 spans 14 residues. CDR3 coding DNA: TGTGCCAGCAGTCAAGGACAGTCCTCCTACGAGCAGTACTTC. This sequence encodes CASSQGQSSYEQYF.

This clonotype has more than one count but fewer than ten. CDR3 protein: CATSSKMGTGGDTQYF. In DNA form, the CDR3 reads TGTGCCACCAGCTCCAAGATGGGGACCGGCGGAGATACGCAGTATTTT. J is TRBJ2-3 and V is TRBV24-1; possibly TRBD1 or TRBD2 for D (5 bases each). V was clipped by 7 bases and J by 5 bases, with 21 bases between them. The CDR3 totals 16 residues. Germline CDR1 and CDR2: KGHDR and SFDVKD.

V is TRBV12-3 or TRBV12-4 and J is TRBJ1-2; D uncertain. The CDR3 totals 16 residues. The ends were cut back, 2 bases at V and 7 bases at J, with 20 bases in the middle. The CDR3 protein is CASSLRRESFVSGYTF. The CDR3 DNA is TGTGCCAGCAGTTTAAGACGGGAGTCTTTTGTTTCTGGCTACACCTTC.

This clonotype was seen only a few times. This chain links TRBV5-1 with TRBJ2-1, with a weak D call TRBD1 (6 bases). CDR1 is SGHRS, CDR2 YFSETQ, per germline. Trimming pared 4 bases from V and 8 bases from J, leaving 19 bases between. CDR3 length: 15 amino acids. The CDR3 DNA is TGCGCCAGCAGCCCCGGGACATCCCCTGGGGATGAGCAGTTCTTC. It codes for CASSPGTSPGDEQFF.

This clonotype was seen more than once but under ten times. The rearrangement links TRBV4-1 to TRBJ2-5; D uncertain. V was clipped by 5 bases and J by 2 bases, with 12 bases between them. This CDR3 spans 14 amino acids. Germline loops: CDR1 MGHRA, CDR2 YSYEKL. The CDR3 DNA is TGCGCCAGCAGCGGGTTAGGCACGCAAGAGACCCAGTACTTC. Its translation is CASSGLGTQETQYF.

A few counts support this clonotype. The chain is built from TRBV15 and TRBJ2-7, with 7 bases identical to TRBD1. This CDR3 is 16 amino acids long. Germline lookup yields CDR1 LNHNV and CDR2 YYDKDF (reference sequence). V trimming: 0 bases; J trimming: 6 bases; junction bases outside the gene matches: 11. In nucleotides, the CDR3 is TGTGCCACCAGCAGAGATAGGAACAGGGGAACCTCCGAGCAGTACTTC. Translated, it gives CATSRDRNRGTSEQYF.

This clonotype has just a few counts. The chain links TRBV5-1 to TRBJ2-1, with 9 nucleotides matching TRBD2. The CDR3 is 19 residues long. Per the germline V gene, CDR1 is SGHRS and CDR2 is YFSETQ. After removal of 4 bases from V and 1 base from J, the junction contained 15 bases not matched to a gene. CDR3 nucleotides: TGCGCCAGCAGCCTTGAAAGCCCGATCGGACTAGCGTCCTACAATGAGCAGTTCTTC. Its translation is CASSLESPIGLASYNEQFF.

This clonotype has a handful of counts. The genes are TRBV10-3 and TRBJ2-2, with D perhaps assigned TRBD1 or TRBD2 (5 bases each). This CDR3 has 14 residues. CDR1 ENHRY and CDR2 SYGVKD come from the germline V gene. V lost 6 bases and J 1 base, leaving 9 bases between the germline ends. For the CDR3, the DNA is TGTGCCATCAGCCCTGGGGGGAACACCGGGGAGCTGTTTTTT. Translated, it gives CAISPGGNTGELFF.

The chain uses TRBV18 and TRBJ2-7, with unresolved D. This CDR3 has 15 residues. The V end was cut by 2 bases, the J end by 1 base, with 12 bases between. Germline V gives CDR1 KGHSH, CDR2 LQKENI. The CDR3 region has the DNA TGTGCCAGCTCACCAGTGACACTAAATTCCTACGAGCAGTACTTC. This translates into CASSPVTLNSYEQYF.

This clonotype showed up just a few times. The V call is TRBV10-3, the J call TRBJ1-2, with 7 bases that match TRBD1. Germline CDR1 reads ENHRY; CDR2 reads SYGVKD. CDR3 length equals 14 residues. The V and J ends lost 3 bases and 7 bases, in that order; junction bases with no gene match: 8. CDR3 sequence: CAISDPTGLGGYTF. The CDR3 nucleotides read TGTGCCATCAGTGACCCGACAGGGTTGGGTGGCTACACCTTC.

The chain uses TRBV11-2 and TRBJ1-2; D possibly corresponds to TRBD1 (6 bases). The V gene's germline CDR1 is SGHAT and CDR2 FQNNGV. This CDR3 is built from 13 residues. With 1 base removed from V and 7 bases from J, the gap between germline ends came to 10 bases. This CDR3 is CASSLAGASGYTF. CDR3 sequence (DNA): TGTGCCAGCAGCTTAGCGGGGGCCTCTGGCTACACCTTC.

In this sample, this clonotype turned up once. The chain joins TRBV9 to TRBJ2-1; D remains unclear. Trimming cost V 4 bases and J 4 bases, with 12 bases left between them. Germline V gives CDR1 SGDLS, CDR2 YYNGEE. The CDR3 sequence is 14 residues long. The DNA for the CDR3 is TGTGCCAGCAGCCCCAGCCTGGGGTACAATGAGCAGTTCTTC. Its protein product is CASSPSLGYNEQFF.

The chain joins TRBV5-6 to TRBJ2-3, with TRBD2 matching 10 bases. V shed 1 base, J shed 4 bases, and the junction held 6 bases outside the gene matches. Per the germline V gene, CDR1 is SGHDT and CDR2 is YYEEEE. The CDR3 consists of 16 residues. The CDR3 spells CASSLLPSGRADTQYF. CDR3 nucleotides: TGTGCCAGCAGCTTGTTGCCCAGCGGGAGGGCAGATACGCAGTATTTT.

The V gene is TRBV4-1, the J gene TRBJ1-5; D gene ambiguous. Germline CDR1 is MGHRA and CDR2 is YSYEKL. Between the trimmed V and J ends, which lost 1 base and 0 bases, there was a span of 7 bases. CDR3 length: 15 residues. The CDR3 nucleotides read TGCGCCAGCAGCCAAGTGCCTAATAGCAATCAGCCCCAGCATTTT. Translating it yields CASSQVPNSNQPQHF.

This clonotype turned up a few times. The genes are TRBV20-1 and TRBJ1-2; 10 nucleotides align to TRBD1. The CDR3 sequence is 14 residues long. Germline-derived CDR1 and CDR2 are DFQATT and SNEGSKA (reference sequence). V dropped 0 bases and J dropped 4; count of bases not matched to a gene: 2. CDR3 nucleotide sequence: TGCAGTGCTAGAGATTGGACAGGGGGCTATGGCTACACCTTC. This gives the protein CSARDWTGGYGYTF.

This rearrangement joins TRBV6-5 to TRBJ2-6; 7 bases align to TRBD1. With V trimmed by 6 bases and J by 2 bases, 4 bases remained unmatched. Germline-derived CDR1 and CDR2 are MNHEY and SVGAGI. This CDR3 has 15 amino acids. The DNA of the CDR3 is TGTGCCAGCAGCCTCGGGACAGCTGGGGCCAACGTCCTGACTTTC. Translating gives CASSLGTAGANVLTF.

Only a few counts were recorded for this clonotype. This chain uses TRBV11-2 with TRBJ2-1; 13 bases line up with TRBD2. The germline CDR1 and CDR2 sequences are SGHAT and FQNNGV. The CDR3 has 19 residues. Trimming removed 1 base from V and 8 bases from J; junction bases left unmatched: 14. CDR3 sequence (DNA): TGTGCCAGCAGCTTAGGGATACTAGCGGGAGGGCCGGGCCGCTATGAGCAGTTCTTC. It yields the protein CASSLGILAGGPGRYEQFF.

V is TRBV20-1 and J is TRBJ1-2; tentative D call: TRBD1 (6 bases). Trimming removed 2 bases at V and 0 bases at J, with 13 bases between. CDR1 is DFQATT, CDR2 SNEGSKA, per germline (reference sequence). CDR3 size: 15 residues. The CDR3 reads CSARNPGHSNYGYTF. CDR3 coding DNA: TGCAGTGCTAGAAATCCGGGACATTCTAACTATGGCTACACCTTC.

The CDR3 region is CASSPDNSGANVLTF. The CDR3 coding sequence is TGTGCCAGCAGTCCCGACAACTCTGGGGCCAACGTCCTGACTTTC. This chain links TRBV2 with TRBJ2-6, with D hard to call. V lost 5 bases and J 0 bases, leaving 8 bases between the germline ends. The CDR3 length is 15 residues. Germline V lookup: CDR1 SNHLY, CDR2 FYNNEI.

This clonotype turned up a few times. The genes are TRBV7-9 and TRBJ2-3; D uncertain. Germline V lookup: CDR1 SEHNR, CDR2 FQNEAQ (reference sequence). The CDR3 runs 13 residues. The V end lost 5 bases, the J end lost 5 bases, and 11 bases lay between the germline ends. This CDR3 is CASSLEPIDTQYF. For the CDR3, the DNA is TGTGCCAGCAGCCTCGAGCCCATAGATACGCAGTATTTT. Full variable domain (rest looked up from reference TRBV7-9 and TRBJ2-3): DTGVSQNPRHKITKRGQNVTFRCDPISEHNRLYWYRQTLGQGPEFLTYFQNEAQLEKSRLLSDRFSAERPKGSFSTLEIQRTEQGDSAMYLCASSLEPIDTQYFGPGTRLTVL.

This rearrangement joins TRBV4-2 to TRBJ1-1; 8 bases fit TRBD1. The CDR3 consists of 14 residues. In germline, CDR1 is LGHNA, CDR2 YNFKEQ. V dropped 9 bases and J dropped 1; count of bases not matched to a gene: 7. CDR3 protein: CASLPTGGNTEAFF. The DNA for the CDR3 is TGTGCCAGTCTTCCCACAGGGGGGAACACTGAAGCTTTCTTT.

The table lists this clonotype with a few counts. The chain combines TRBV7-2 with TRBJ2-1, with D perhaps TRBD1 (5 bases). This CDR3 has 16 amino acids. The germline V gene encodes CDR1 SGHTA and CDR2 FQGNSA. Trimming removed 5 bases at V and 1 base at J, with 15 bases between. CDR3 DNA sequence: TGTGCCAGCAGCCCGAGATGGACACATTCCTACAATGAGCAGTTCTTC. It yields the protein CASSPRWTHSYNEQFF.

This clonotype was found a few times. The genes are TRBV7-8 and TRBJ2-3; D remains ambiguous. The CDR3 runs 12 residues. The ends were cut back, 2 bases at V and 4 bases at J, with 4 bases in the middle. Germline CDR1 is SGHVS and CDR2 is FQNEAQ. CDR3: CASSLYPDTQYF. CDR3 sequence (DNA): TGTGCCAGCAGCTTATACCCAGATACGCAGTATTTT.

The rearrangement uses TRBV29-1 and TRBJ1-3; D not resolved. The CDR3 has 10 residues. The ends were cut back, 4 bases at V and 4 bases at J, with 2 bases in the middle. Germline CDR1 is SQVTM and CDR2 is ANQGSEA. CDR3 loop: CSVVGNTIYF. The CDR3 DNA sequence: TGCAGCGTTGTCGGAAACACCATATATTTT. Drawing the rest from reference TRBV29-1 and TRBJ1-3, the complete variable domain is SAVISQKPSRDICQRGTSLTIQCQVDSQVTMMFWYRQQPGQSLTLIATANQGSEATYESGFVIDKFPISRPNLTFSTLTVSNMSPEDSSIYLCSVVGNTIYFGEGSWLTVV.